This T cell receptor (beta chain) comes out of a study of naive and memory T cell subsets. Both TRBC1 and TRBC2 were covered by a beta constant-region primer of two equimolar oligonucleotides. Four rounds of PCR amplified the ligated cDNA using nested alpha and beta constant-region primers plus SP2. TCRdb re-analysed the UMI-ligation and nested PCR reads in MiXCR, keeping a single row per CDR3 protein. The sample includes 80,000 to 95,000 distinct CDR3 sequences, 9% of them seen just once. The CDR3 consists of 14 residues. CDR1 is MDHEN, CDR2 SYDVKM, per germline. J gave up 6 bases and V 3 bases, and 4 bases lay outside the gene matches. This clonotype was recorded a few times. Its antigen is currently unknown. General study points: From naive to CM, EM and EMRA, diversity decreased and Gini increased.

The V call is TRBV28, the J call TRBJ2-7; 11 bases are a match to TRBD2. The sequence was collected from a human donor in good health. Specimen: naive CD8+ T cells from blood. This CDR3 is CASSLGSGRGEQYF. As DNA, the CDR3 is TGTGCCAGCAGTTTGGGTAGCGGGAGGGGCGAGCAGTACTTC.